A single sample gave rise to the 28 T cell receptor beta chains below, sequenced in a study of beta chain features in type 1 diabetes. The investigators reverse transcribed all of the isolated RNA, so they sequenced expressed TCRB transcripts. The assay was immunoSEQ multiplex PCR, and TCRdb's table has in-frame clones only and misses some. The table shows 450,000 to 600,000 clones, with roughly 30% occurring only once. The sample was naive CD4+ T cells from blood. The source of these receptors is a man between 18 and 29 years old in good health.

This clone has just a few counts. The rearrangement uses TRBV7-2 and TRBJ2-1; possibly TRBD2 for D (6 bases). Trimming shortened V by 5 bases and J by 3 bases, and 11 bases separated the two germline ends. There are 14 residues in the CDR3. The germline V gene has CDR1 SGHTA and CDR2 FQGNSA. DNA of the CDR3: TGTGCCAGCAGCACCGGGACTTACTACAATGAGCAGTTCTTC. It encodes CASSTGTYYNEQFF.

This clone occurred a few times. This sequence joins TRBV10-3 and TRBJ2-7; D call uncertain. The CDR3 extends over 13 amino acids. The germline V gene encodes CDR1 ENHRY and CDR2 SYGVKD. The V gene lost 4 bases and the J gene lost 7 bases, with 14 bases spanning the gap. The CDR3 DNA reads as TGTGCCATCAGTGGTGCCCTATCAAGGGAGCAGTACTTC. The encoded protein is CAISGALSREQYF.

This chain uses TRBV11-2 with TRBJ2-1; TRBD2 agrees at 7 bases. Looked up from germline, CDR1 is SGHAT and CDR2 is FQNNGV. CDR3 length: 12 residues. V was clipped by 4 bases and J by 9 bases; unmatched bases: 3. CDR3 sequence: CASSWTGGEQFF. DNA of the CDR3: TGTGCCAGCAGCTGGACGGGGGGTGAGCAGTTCTTC. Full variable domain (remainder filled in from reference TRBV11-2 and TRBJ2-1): EAGVAQSPRYKIIEKRQSVAFWCNPISGHATLYWYQQILGQGPKLLIQFQNNGVVDDSQLPKDRFSAERLKGVDSTLKIQPAKLEDSAVYLCASSWTGGEQFFGPGTRLTVL.

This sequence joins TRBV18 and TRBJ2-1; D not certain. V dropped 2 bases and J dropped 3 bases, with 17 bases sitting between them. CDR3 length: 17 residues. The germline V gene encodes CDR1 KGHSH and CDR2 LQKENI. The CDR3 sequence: CASSPFGRNVFYNEQFF. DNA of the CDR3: TGTGCCAGCTCACCATTTGGGCGTAACGTCTTCTACAATGAGCAGTTCTTC.

CDR3 amino acids: CASSSEMGGWNTEAFF. The CDR3 DNA is TGTGCCAGCAGTTCCGAGATGGGGGGATGGAACACTGAAGCTTTCTTT. This chain uses TRBV6-5 with TRBJ1-1, with D possibly matching TRBD1 (5 bases). From germline, CDR1 is MNHEY and CDR2 SVGAGI. With 4 bases removed from V and 1 base from J, the gap between germline ends came to 16 bases. The CDR3 spans 16 residues.

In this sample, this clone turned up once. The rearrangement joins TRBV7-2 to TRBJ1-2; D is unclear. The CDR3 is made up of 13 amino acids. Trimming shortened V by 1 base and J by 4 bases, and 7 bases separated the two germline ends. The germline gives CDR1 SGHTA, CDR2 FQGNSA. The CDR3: CASSLVAGYGYTF. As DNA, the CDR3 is TGTGCCAGCAGCTTAGTTGCAGGCTATGGCTACACCTTC.

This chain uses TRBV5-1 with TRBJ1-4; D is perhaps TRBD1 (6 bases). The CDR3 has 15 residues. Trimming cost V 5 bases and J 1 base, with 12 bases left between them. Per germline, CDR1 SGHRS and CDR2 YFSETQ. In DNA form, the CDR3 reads TGCGCCAGCAGACCGATGACAGGAACTAATGAAAAACTGTTTTTT. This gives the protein CASRPMTGTNEKLFF. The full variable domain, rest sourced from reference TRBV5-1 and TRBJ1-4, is KAGVTQTPRYLIKTRGQQVTLSCSPISGHRSVSWYQQTPGQGLQFLFEYFSETQRNKGNFPGRFSGRQFSNSRSEMNVSTLELGDSALYLCASRPMTGTNEKLFFGSGTQLSVL.

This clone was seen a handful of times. CDR3 amino acids: CASKAGPEQYF. CDR3 in DNA: TGTGCCAGCAAGGCGGGGCCCGAGCAGTACTTC. The V call is TRBV28, the J call TRBJ2-7; TRBD2 is a possible D gene (6 bases). The CDR3 consists of 11 residues. V gave up 7 bases and J gave up 6 bases, with 10 bases separating them. Germline values: CDR1 MDHEN, CDR2 SYDVKM.

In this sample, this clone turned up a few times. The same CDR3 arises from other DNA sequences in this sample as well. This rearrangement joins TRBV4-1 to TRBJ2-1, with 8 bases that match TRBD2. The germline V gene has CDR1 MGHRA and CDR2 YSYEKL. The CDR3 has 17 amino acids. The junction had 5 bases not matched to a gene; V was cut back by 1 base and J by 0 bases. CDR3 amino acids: CASSQGLARSSYNEQFF. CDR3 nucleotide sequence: TGCGCCAGCAGCCAAGGACTAGCGCGCAGCTCCTACAATGAGCAGTTCTTC.

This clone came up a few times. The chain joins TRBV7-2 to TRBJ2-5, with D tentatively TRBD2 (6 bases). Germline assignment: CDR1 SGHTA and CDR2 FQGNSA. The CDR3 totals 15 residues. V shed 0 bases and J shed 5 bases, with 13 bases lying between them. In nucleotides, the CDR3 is TGTGCCAGCAGCTTAGCTAGGCGGAGGGCGGAGACCCAGTACTTC. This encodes CASSLARRRAETQYF.

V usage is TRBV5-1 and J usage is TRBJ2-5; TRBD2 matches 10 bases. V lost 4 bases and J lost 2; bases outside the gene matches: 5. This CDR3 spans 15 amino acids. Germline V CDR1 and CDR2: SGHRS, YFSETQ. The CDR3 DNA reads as TGCGCCAGCAGCATCGGGACTAGCGTACAAGAGACCCAGTACTTC. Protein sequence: CASSIGTSVQETQYF.

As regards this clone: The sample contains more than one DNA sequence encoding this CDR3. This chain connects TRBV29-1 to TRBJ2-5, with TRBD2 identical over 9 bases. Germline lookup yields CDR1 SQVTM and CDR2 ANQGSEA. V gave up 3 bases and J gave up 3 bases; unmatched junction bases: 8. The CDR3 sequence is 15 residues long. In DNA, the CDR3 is TGCAGCGTTGAGGGCCTAGCGGGATTAAAAGAGACCCAGTACTTC. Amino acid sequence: CSVEGLAGLKETQYF.

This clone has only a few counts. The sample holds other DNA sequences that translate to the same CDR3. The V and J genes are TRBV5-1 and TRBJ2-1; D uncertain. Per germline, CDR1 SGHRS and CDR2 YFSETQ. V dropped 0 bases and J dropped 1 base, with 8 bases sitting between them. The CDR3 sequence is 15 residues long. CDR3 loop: CASSLVAESYNEQFF. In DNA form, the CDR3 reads TGCGCCAGCAGCTTGGTGGCGGAGTCCTACAATGAGCAGTTCTTC.

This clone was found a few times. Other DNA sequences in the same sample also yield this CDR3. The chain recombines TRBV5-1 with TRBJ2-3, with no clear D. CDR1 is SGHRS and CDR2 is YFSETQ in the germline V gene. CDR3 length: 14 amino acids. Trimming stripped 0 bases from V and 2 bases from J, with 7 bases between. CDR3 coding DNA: TGCGCCAGCAGCTTGGGCCAGAACACAGATACGCAGTATTTT. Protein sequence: CASSLGQNTDTQYF.

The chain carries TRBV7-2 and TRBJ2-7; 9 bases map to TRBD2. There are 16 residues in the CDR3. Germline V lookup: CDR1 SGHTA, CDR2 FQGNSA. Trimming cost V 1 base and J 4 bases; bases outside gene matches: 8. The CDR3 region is CASSLGSASGTYEQYF. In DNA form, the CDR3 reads TGTGCCAGCAGCTTAGGTTCGGCTAGCGGGACATACGAGCAGTACTTC.

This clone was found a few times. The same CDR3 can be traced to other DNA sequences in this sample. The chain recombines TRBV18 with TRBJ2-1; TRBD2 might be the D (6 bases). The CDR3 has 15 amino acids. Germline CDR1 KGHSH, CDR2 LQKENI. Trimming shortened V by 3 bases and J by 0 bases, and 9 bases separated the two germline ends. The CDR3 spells CASSPAGSSYNEQFF. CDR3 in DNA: TGTGCCAGCTCACCGGCGGGAAGCTCCTACAATGAGCAGTTCTTC. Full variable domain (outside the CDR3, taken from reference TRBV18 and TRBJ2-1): NAGVMQNPRHLVRRRGQEARLRCSPMKGHSHVYWYRQLPEEGLKFMVYLQKENIIDESGMPKERFSAEFPKEGPSILRIQQVVRGDSAAYFCASSPAGSSYNEQFFGPGTRLTVL.

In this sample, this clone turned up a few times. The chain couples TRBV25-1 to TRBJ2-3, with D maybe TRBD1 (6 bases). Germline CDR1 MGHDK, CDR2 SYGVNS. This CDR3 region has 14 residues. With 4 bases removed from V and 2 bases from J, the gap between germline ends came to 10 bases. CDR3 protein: CASSARTDTDTQYF. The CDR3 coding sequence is TGTGCCAGCAGTGCCCGGACAGACACAGATACGCAGTATTTT.

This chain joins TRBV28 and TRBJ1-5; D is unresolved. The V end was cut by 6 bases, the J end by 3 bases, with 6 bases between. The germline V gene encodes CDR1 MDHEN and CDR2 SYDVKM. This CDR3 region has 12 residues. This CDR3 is CASRLLNQPQHF. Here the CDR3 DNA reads TGTGCCAGCAGGCTTCTCAATCAGCCCCAGCATTTT.

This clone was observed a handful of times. CDR3: CASSPPWIGEQYF. The DNA of the CDR3 is TGTGCCAGCAGCCCGCCCTGGATCGGCGAGCAGTACTTC. The genes are TRBV7-2 and TRBJ2-7; the D is unclear. The V end was cut by 5 bases, the J end by 6 bases, with 14 bases between. CDR3 length: 13 amino acids. Germline V gene data show CDR1 as SGHTA and CDR2 as FQGNSA.

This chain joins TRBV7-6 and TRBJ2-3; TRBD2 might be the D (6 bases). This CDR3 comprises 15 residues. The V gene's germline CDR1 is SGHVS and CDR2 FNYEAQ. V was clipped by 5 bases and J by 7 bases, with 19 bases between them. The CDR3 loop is CASSLSGPVGYTQYF. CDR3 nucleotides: TGTGCCAGCAGCCTTAGCGGACCGGTCGGGTATACGCAGTATTTT.

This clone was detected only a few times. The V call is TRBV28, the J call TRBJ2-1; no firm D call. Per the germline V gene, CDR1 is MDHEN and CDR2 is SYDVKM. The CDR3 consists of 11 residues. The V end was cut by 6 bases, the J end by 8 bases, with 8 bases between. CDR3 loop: CASSTLDEQFF. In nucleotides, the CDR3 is TGTGCCAGCAGCACCTTAGATGAGCAGTTCTTC.

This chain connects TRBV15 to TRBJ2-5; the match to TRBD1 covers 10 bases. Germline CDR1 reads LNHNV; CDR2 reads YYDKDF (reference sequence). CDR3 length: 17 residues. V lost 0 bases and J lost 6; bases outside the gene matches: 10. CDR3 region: CATSRDRGQGSGKTQYF. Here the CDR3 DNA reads TGTGCCACCAGCAGAGATAGGGGACAGGGGTCAGGAAAGACCCAGTACTTC.

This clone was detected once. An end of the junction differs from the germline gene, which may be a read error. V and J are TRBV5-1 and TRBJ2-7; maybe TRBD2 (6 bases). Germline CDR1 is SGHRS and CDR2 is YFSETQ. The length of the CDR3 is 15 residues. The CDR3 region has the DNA TGCGCCAGCAGTTTGGCAGCCGGGAGCTCCTACGAGCAGTACTTC. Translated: CASSLAAGSSYEQYF.

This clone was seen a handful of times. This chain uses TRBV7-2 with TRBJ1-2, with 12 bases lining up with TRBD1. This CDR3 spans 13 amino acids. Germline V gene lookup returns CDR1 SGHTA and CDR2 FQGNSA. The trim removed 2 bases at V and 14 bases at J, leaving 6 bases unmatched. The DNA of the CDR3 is TGTGCCAGCAGCTTATCGGGACAGGGGGCCAGGACCTTC. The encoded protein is CASSLSGQGARTF. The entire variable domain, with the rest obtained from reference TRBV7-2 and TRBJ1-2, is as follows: GAGVSQSPSNKVTEKGKDVELRCDPISGHTALYWYRQSLGQGLEFLIYFQGNSAPDKSGLPSDRFSAERTGGSVSTLTIQRTQQEDSAVYLCASSLSGQGARTFGSGTRLTVV.

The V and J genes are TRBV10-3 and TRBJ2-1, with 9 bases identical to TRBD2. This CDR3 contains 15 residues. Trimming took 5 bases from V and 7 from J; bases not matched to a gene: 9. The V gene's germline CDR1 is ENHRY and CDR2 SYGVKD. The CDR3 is CAISLGVAGANEQFF. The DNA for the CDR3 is TGTGCCATCAGTTTGGGGGTAGCGGGAGCAAATGAGCAGTTCTTC.

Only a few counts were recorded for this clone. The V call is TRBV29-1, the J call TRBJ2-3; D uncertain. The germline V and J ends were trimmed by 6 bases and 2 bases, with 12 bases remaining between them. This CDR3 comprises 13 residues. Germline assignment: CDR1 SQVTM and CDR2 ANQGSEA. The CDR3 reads CSVRPEFTDTQYF. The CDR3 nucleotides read TGCAGCGTCCGACCCGAATTCACAGATACGCAGTATTTT.

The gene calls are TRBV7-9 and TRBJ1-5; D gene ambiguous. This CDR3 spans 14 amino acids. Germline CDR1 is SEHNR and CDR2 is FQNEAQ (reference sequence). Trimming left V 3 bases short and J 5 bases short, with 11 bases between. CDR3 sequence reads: CASSFGFRDQPQHF. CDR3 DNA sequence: TGTGCCAGCAGCTTTGGATTTCGAGATCAGCCCCAGCATTTT. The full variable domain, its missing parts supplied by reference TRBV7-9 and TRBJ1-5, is DTGVSQNPRHKITKRGQNVTFRCDPISEHNRLYWYRQTLGQGPEFLTYFQNEAQLEKSRLLSDRFSAERPKGSFSTLEIQRTEQGDSAMYLCASSFGFRDQPQHFGDGTRLSIL.

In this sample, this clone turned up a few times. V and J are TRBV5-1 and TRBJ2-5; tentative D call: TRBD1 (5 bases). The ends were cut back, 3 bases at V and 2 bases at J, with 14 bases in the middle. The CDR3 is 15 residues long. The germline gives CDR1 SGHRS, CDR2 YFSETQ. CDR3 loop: CASSSRDSNQETQYF. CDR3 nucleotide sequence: TGCGCCAGCAGCTCAAGAGACAGTAATCAAGAGACCCAGTACTTC.